The subject of this entry is one T cell receptor beta chain. This entry is derived from a study of blood T cell repertoires in COVID-19. Looking at the study overall: From T cells, B-cell-depleted T cells, or PBMCs came the material, which was cDNA or gDNA.

The assay was immunoSEQ multiplex PCR, and TCRdb's table has in-frame clones only and misses some. This sample has around 92,000 clones, with 89% found just once. Trimming stripped 1 base from V and 6 bases from J, with 10 bases between. Germline CDR1 is KGHSH and CDR2 is LQKENI. This CDR3 has 14 residues. The specimen was peripheral blood. The sequence came from a woman older than 75 with active COVID-19. The V gene is TRBV18, the J gene TRBJ2-1; D perhaps matches TRBD1 (5 bases). The CDR3 bases are TGTGCCAGCTCACCACAACGGACATCCAATGAGCAGTTCTTC. It yields the protein CASSPQRTSNEQFF. Using reference TRBV18 and TRBJ2-1 for the parts outside the CDR3, the full variable domain is NAGVMQNPRHLVRRRGQEARLRCSPMKGHSHVYWYRQLPEEGLKFMVYLQKENIIDESGMPKERFSAEFPKEGPSILRIQQVVRGDSAAYFCASSPQRTSNEQFFGPGTRLTVL.